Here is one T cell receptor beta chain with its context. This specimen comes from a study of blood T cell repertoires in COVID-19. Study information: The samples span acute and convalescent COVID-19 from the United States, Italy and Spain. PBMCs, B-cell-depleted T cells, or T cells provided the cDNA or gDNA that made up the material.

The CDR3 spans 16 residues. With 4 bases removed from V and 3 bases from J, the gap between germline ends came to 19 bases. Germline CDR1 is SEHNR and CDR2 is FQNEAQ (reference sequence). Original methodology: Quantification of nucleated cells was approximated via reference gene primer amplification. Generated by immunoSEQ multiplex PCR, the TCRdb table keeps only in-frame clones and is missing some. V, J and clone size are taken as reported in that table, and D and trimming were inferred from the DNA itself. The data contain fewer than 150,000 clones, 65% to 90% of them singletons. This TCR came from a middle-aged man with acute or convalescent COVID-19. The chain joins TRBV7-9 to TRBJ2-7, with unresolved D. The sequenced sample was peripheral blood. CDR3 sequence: CASSSTTSIIHYEQYF. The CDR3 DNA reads TGTGCCAGCAGCTCTACCACCTCAATAATCCACTACGAGCAGTACTTC.